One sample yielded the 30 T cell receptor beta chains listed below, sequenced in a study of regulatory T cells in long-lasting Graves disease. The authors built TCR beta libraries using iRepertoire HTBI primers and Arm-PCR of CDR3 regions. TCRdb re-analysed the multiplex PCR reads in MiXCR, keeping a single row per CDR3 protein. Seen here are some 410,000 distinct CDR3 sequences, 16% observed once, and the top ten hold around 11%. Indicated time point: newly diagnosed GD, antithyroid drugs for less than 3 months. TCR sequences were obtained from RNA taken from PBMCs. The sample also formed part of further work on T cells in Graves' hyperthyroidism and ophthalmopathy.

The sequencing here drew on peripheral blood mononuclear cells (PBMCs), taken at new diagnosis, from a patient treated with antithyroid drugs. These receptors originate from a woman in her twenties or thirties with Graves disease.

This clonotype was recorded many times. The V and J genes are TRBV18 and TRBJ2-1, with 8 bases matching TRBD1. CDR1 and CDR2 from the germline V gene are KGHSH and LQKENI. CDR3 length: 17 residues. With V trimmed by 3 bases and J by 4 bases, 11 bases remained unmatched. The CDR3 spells CASSPGSRTGFYNEQFF. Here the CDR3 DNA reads TGTGCCAGCTCACCCGGGAGTCGGACAGGGTTTTACAATGAGCAGTTCTTC.

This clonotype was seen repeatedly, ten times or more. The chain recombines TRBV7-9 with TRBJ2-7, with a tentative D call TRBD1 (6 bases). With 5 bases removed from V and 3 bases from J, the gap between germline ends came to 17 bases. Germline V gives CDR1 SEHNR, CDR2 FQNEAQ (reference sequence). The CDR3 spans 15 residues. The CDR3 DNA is TGTGCCAGCAGCAAAGCCGGGACAAGCGACTACGAGCAGTACTTC. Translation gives CASSKAGTSDYEQYF.

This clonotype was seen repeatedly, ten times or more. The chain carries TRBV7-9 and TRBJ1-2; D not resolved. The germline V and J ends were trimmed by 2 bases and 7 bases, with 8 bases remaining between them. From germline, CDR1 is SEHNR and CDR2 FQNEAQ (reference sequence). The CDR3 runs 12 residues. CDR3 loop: CASSLFGGGYTF. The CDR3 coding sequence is TGTGCCAGCAGCTTATTCGGCGGTGGCTACACCTTC.

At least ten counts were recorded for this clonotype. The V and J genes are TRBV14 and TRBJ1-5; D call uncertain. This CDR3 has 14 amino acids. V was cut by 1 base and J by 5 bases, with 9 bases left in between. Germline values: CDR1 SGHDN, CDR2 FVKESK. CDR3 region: CASSQGGFDQPQHF. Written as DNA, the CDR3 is TGTGCCAGCAGCCAAGGAGGGTTCGATCAGCCCCAGCATTTT.

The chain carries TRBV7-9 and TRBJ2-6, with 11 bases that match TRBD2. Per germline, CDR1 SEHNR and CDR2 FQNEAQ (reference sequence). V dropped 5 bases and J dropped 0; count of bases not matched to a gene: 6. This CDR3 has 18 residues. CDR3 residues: CASSAWTSGPSGANVLTF. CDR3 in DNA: TGTGCCAGCAGCGCTTGGACTAGCGGGCCCTCTGGGGCCAACGTCCTGACTTTC.

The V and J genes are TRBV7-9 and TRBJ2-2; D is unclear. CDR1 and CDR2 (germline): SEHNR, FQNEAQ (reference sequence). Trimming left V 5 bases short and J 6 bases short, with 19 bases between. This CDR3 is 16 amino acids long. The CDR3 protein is CASSQNGPHGSGELFF. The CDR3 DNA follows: TGTGCCAGCAGCCAAAACGGGCCCCATGGTTCCGGGGAGCTGTTTTTT.

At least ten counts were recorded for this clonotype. The CDR3 region is CASSRPSASSYEQYF. DNA for the CDR3: TGTGCCAGCAGTCGCCCTAGCGCCAGCTCCTACGAGCAGTACTTC. The V and J genes are TRBV28 and TRBJ2-7; D is perhaps TRBD2 (6 bases). Germline lookup yields CDR1 MDHEN and CDR2 SYDVKM. This CDR3 is 15 amino acids long. With 5 bases removed from V and 0 bases from J, the gap between germline ends came to 14 bases.

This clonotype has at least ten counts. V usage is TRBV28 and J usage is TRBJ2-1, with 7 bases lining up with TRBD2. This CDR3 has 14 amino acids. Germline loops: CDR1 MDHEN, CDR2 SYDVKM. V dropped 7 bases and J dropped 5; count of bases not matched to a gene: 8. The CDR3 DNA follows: TGTGCCAGCACATTAATTGGGGGGGACAATGAGCAGTTCTTC. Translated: CASTLIGGDNEQFF. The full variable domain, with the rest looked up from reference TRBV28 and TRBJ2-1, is DVKVTQSSRYLVKRTGEKVFLECVQDMDHENMFWYRQDPGLGLRLIYFSYDVKMKEKGDIPEGYSVSREKKERFSLILESASTNQTSMYLCASTLIGGDNEQFFGPGTRLTVL.

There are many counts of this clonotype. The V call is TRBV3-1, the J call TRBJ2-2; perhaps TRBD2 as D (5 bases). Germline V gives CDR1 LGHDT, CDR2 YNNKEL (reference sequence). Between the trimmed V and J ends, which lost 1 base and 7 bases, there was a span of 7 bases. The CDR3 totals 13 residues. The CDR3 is CASSQVRDGELFF. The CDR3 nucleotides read TGTGCCAGCAGCCAAGTCCGGGACGGGGAGCTGTTTTTT.

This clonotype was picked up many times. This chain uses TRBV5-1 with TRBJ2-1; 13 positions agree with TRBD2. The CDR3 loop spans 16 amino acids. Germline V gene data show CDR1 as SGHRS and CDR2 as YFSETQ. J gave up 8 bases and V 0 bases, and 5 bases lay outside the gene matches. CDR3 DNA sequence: TGCGCCAGCAGCTTGGCCGGGACTAGCGGGACCGATGAGCAGTTCTTC. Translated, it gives CASSLAGTSGTDEQFF.

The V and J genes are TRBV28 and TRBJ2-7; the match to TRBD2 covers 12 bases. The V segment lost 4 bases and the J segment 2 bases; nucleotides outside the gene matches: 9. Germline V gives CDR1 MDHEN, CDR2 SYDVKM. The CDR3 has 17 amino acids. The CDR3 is CASSSSTSGSWAYEQYF. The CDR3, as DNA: TGTGCCAGCAGTTCATCGACTAGCGGGAGTTGGGCCTACGAGCAGTACTTC.

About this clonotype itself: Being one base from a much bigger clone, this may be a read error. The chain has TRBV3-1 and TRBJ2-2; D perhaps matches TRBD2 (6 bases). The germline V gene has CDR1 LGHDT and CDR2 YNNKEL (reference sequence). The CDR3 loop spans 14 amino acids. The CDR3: CASGVRTNTGERFF. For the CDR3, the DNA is TGTGCCAGTGGGGTAAGGACTAACACCGGGGAGCGGTTTTTT.

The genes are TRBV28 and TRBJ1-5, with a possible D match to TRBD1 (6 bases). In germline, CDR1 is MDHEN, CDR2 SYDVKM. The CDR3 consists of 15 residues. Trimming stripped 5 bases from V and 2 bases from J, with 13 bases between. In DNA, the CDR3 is TGTGCCAGCAGTGGGGGCCTAGGGGGCAATCAGCCCCAGCATTTT. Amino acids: CASSGGLGGNQPQHF.

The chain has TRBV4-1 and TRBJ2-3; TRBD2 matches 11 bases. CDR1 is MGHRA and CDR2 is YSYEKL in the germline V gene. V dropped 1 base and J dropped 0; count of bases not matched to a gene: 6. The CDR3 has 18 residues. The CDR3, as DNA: TGCGCCAGCAGCCAAGGCGGACTAGCGGGTTCTAGCACAGATACGCAGTATTTT. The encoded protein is CASSQGGLAGSSTDTQYF.

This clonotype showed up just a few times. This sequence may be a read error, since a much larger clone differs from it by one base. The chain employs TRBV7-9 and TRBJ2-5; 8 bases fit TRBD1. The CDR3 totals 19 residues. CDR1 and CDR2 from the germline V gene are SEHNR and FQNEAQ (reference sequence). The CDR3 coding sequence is TGTGCCAGCAGCTCTAGTTACCAGACCACGGGACAGGAACAAGAGACCCAGCACTTC. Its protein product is CASSSSYQTTGQEQETQHF.

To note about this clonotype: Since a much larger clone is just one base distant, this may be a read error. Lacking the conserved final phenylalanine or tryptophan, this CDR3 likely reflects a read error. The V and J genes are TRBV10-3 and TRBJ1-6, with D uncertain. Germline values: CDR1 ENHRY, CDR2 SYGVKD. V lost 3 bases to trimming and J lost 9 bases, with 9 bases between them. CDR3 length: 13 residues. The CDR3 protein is CAISDEKSSPLHL. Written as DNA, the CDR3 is TGTGCCATCAGTGACGAAAAAAGTTCACCCCTCCACTTA.

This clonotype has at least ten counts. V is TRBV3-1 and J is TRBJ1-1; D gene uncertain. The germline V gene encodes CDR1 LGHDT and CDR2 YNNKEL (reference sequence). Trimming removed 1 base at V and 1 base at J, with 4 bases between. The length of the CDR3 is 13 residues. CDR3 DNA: TGTGCCAGCAGCCAAGTCCCGAACACTGAAGCTTTCTTT. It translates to CASSQVPNTEAFF. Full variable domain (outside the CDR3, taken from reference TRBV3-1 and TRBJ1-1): DTAVSQTPKYLVTQMGNDKSIKCEQNLGHDTMYWYKQDSKKFLKIMFSYNNKELIINETVPNRFSPKSPDKAHLNLHINSLELGDSAVYFCASSQVPNTEAFFGQGTRLTVV.

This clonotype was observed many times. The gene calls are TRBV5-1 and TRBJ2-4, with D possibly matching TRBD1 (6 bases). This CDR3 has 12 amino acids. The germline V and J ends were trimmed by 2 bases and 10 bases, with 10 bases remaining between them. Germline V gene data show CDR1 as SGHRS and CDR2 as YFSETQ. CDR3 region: CASSFNREIQYF. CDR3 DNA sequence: TGCGCCAGCAGCTTCAACAGGGAAATTCAGTACTTC.

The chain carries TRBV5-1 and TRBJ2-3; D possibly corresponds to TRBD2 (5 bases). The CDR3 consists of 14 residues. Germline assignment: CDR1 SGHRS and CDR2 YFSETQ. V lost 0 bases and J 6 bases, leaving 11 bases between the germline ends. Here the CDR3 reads CASSLVASRDTQYF. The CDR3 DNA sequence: TGCGCCAGCAGCTTGGTCGCTAGCAGGGATACGCAGTATTTT.

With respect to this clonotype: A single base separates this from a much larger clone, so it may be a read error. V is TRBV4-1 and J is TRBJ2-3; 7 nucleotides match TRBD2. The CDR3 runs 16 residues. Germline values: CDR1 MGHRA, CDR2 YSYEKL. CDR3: CASSLAPAGVADTRYF. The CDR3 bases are TGCGCCAGCAGCCTGGCCCCGGCGGGAGTCGCGGATACGCGGTATTTT.

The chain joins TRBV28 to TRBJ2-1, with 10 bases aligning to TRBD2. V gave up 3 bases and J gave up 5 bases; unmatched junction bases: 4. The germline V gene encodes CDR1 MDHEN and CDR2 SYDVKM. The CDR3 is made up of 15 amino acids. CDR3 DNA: TGTGCCAGCAGTTTGTGGACTAGCGGTAACAATGAGCAGTTCTTC. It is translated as CASSLWTSGNNEQFF.

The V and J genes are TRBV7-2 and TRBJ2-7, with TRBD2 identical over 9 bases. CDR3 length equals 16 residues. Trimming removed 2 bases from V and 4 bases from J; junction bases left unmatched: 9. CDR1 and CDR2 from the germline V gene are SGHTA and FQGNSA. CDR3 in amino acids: CASSLTASGTLYEQYF. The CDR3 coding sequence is TGTGCCAGCAGCTTAACGGCTAGCGGGACCTTGTACGAGCAGTACTTC.

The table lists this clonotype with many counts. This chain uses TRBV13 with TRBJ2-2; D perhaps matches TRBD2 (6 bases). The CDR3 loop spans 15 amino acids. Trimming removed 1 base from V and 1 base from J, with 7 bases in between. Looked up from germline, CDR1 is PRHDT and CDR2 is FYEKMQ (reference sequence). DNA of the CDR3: TGTGCCAGCAGCTTAGCTAGCGAGAACACCGGGGAGCTGTTTTTT. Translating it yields CASSLASENTGELFF.

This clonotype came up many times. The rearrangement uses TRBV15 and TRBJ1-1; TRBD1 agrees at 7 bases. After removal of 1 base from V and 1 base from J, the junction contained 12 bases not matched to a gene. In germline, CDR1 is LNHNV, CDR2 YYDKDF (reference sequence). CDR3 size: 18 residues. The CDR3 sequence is CATSRGLSLGTANTEAFF. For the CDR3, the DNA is TGTGCCACCAGCAGAGGATTGTCGTTGGGGACAGCGAACACTGAAGCTTTCTTT.

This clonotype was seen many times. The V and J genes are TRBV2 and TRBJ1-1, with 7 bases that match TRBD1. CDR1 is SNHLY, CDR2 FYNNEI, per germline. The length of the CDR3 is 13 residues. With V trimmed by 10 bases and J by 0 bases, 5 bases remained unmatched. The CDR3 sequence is CATIGTVNTEAFF. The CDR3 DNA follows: TGTGCCACTATTGGGACAGTGAACACTGAAGCTTTCTTT.

The CDR3 sequence is CASSDSTSGSPDTQYF. The CDR3 nucleotides read TGTGCCAGCAGTGATTCGACTAGCGGGAGTCCAGATACGCAGTATTTT. The V gene is TRBV6-4, the J gene TRBJ2-3, with TRBD2 matching 12 bases. Germline CDR1 and CDR2: MRHNA and SNTAGT. The CDR3 has 16 residues. V lost 3 bases and J lost 4; bases outside the gene matches: 5.

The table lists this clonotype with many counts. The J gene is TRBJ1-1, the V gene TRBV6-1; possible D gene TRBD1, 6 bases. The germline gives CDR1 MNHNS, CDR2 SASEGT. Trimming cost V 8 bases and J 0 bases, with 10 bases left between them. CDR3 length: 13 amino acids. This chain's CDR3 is CASRGPMNTEAFF. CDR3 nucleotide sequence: TGTGCCAGCCGGGGGCCTATGAACACTGAAGCTTTCTTT.

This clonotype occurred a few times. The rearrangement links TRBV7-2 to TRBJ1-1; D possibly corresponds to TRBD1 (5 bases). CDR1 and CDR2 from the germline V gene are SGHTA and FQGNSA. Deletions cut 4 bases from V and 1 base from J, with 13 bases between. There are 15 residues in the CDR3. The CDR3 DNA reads TGTGCCAGCAGCTCCCGGGGTGGGGCGAACACTGAAGCTTTCTTT. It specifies CASSSRGGANTEAFF.

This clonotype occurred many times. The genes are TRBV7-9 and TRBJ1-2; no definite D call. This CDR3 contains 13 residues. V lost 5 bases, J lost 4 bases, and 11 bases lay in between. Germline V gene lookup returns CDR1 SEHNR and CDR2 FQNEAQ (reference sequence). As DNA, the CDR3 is TGTGCCAGCAGCCAGAGCAGGAGCTATGGCTACACCTTC. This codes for CASSQSRSYGYTF. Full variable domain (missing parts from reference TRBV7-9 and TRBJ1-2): DTGVSQNPRHKITKRGQNVTFRCDPISEHNRLYWYRQTLGQGPEFLTYFQNEAQLEKSRLLSDRFSAERPKGSFSTLEIQRTEQGDSAMYLCASSQSRSYGYTFGSGTRLTVV.

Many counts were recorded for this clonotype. CDR3 coding DNA: TGTGCCAGCAGCGTCCTACTAGCGGGGACGCCAGCGGGGCAGTACTTC. Residues: CASSVLLAGTPAGQYF. The chain combines TRBV7-2 with TRBJ2-7; TRBD2 aligns across 10 bases. V dropped 5 bases and J dropped 9; count of bases not matched to a gene: 16. In germline, CDR1 is SGHTA, CDR2 FQGNSA. CDR3 length: 16 residues.